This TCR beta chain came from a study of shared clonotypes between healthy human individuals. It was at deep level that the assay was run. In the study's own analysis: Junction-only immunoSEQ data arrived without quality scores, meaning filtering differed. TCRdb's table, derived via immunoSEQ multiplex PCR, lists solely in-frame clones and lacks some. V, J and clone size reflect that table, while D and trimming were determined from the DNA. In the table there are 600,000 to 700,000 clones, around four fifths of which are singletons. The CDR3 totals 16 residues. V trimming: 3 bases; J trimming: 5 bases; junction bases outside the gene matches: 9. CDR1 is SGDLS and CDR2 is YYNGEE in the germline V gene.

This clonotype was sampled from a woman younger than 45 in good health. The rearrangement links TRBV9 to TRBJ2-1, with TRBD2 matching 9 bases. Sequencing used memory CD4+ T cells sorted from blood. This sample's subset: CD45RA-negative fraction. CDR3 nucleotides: TGTGCCAGCAGCGAGGGACTAGCAAAATTAAACAATGAGCAGTTCTTC. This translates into CASSEGLAKLNNEQFF.